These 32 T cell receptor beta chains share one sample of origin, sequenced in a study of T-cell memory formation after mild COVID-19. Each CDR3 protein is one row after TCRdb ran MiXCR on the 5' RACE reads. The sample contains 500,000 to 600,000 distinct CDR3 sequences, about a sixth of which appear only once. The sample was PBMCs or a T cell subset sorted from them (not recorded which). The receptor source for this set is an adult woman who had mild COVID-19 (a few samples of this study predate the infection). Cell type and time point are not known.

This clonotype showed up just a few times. The CDR3 sequence: CASSSGPEETQYF. Here the CDR3 DNA reads TGTGCCAGCAGCTCGGGACCAGAAGAGACCCAGTACTTC. The chain couples TRBV7-2 to TRBJ2-5, with D possibly called TRBD1 or TRBD2 (5 bases each). Germline values: CDR1 SGHTA, CDR2 FQGNSA. Trimming cost V 4 bases and J 3 bases, with 9 bases left between them. The CDR3 is made up of 13 amino acids.

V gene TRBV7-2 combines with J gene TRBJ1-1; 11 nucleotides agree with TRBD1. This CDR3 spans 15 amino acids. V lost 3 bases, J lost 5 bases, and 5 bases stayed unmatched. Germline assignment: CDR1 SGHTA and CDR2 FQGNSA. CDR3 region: CASSFRDRGKTEAFF. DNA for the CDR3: TGTGCCAGCAGCTTCCGGGACAGGGGGAAGACTGAAGCTTTCTTT.

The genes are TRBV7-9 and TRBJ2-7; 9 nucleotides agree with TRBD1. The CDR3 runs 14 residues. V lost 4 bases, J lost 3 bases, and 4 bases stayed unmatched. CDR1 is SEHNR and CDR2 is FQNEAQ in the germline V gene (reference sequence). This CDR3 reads CASSWTGVNYEQYF. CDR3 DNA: TGTGCCAGCAGCTGGACAGGGGTTAACTACGAGCAGTACTTC.

CDR3 residues: CASSQDGGTESYEQYF. Written as DNA, the CDR3 is TGCGCCAGCAGCCAAGACGGCGGGACGGAGAGCTACGAGCAGTACTTC. The V and J genes are TRBV4-1 and TRBJ2-7; D may be TRBD2 (6 bases). Germline V gene data show CDR1 as MGHRA and CDR2 as YSYEKL. V dropped 0 bases and J dropped 3 bases, with 15 bases sitting between them. The CDR3 is 16 amino acids.

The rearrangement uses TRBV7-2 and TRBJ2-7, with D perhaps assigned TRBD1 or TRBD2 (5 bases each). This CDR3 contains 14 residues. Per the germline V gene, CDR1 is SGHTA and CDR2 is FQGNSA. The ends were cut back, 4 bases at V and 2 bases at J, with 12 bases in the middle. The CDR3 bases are TGTGCCAGCAGCTGGGTGGGACCCCCCTACGAGCAGTACTTC. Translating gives CASSWVGPPYEQYF.

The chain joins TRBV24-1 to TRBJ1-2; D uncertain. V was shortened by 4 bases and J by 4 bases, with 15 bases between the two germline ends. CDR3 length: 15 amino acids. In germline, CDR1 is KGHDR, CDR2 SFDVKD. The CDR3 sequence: CATSDPAGPSYGYTF. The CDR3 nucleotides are TGTGCCACCAGTGACCCCGCCGGGCCTTCCTATGGCTACACCTTC.

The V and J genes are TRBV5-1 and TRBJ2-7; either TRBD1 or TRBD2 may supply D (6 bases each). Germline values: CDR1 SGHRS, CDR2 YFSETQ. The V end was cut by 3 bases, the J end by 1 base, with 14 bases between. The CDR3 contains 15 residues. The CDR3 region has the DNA TGCGCCAGCAGCTCCGGGGGCGGCAAATCCTACGAGCAGTACTTC. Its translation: CASSSGGGKSYEQYF.

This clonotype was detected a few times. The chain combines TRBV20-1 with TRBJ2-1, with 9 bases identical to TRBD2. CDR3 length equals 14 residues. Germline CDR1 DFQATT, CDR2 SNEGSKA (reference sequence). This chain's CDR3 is CRVRSGSHHNEQFF. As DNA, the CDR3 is TGCAGGGTCCGTAGCGGGAGTCACCACAATGAGCAGTTCTTC.

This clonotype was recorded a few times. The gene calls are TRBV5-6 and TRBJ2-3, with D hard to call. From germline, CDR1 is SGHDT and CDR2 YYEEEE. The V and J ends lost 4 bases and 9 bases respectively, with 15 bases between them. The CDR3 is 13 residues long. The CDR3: CASSRTGSETQYF. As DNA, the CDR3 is TGTGCCAGCAGCAGGACCGGCTCGGAGACGCAGTATTTT.

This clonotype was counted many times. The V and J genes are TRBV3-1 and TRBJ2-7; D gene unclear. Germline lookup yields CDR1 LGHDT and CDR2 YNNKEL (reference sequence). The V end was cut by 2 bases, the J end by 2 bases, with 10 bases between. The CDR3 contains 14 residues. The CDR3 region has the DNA TGTGCCAGCAGCCAAACTGACCGAGCCTACGAGCAGTACTTC. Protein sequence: CASSQTDRAYEQYF.

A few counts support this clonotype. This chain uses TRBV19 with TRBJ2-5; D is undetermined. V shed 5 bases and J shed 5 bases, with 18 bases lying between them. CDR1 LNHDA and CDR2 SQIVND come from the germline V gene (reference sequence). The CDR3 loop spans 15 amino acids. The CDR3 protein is CASSPSFLAVETQYF. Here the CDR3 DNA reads TGTGCCAGTAGTCCCAGTTTTTTGGCGGTGGAGACCCAGTACTTC.

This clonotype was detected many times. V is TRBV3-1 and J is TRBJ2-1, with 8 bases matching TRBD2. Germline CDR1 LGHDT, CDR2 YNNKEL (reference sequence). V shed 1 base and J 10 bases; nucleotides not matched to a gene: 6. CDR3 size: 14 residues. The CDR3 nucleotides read TGTGCCAGCAGCCAAGCTTGGGCTAGCGGGGAGCAGTTCTTC. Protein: CASSQAWASGEQFF.

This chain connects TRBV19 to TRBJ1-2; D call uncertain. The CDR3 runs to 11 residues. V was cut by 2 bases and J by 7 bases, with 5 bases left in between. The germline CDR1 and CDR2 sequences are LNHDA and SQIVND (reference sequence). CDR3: CASSIKSGYTF. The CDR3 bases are TGTGCCAGTAGTATAAAGAGTGGCTACACCTTC.

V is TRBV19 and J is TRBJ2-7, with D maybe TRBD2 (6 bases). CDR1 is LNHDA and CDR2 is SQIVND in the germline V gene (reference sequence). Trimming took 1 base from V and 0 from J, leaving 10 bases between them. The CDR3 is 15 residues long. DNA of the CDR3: TGTGCCAGTAGTATAGTTGACGGGAGCTCCTACGAGCAGTACTTC. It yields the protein CASSIVDGSSYEQYF.

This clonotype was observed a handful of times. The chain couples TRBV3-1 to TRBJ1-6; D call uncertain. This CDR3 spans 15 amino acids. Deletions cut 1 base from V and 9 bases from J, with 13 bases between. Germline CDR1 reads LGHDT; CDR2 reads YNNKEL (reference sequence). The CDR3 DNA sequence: TGTGCCAGCAGCCAAGTGGGCGGGGTTAGTTCACCCCTCCACTTT. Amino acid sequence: CASSQVGGVSSPLHF.

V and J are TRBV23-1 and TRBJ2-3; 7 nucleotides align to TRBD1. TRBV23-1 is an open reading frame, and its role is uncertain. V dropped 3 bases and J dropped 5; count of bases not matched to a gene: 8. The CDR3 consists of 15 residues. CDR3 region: CASSQRTGEVDTQYF. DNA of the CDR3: TGCGCCAGCAGTCAGCGGACAGGCGAGGTAGATACGCAGTATTTT.

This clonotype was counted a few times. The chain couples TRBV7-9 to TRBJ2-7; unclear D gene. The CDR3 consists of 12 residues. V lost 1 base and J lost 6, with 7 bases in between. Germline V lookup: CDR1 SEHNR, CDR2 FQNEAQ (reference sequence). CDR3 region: CASSLDYLEQYF. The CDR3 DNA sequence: TGTGCCAGCAGCTTAGACTATCTCGAGCAGTACTTC. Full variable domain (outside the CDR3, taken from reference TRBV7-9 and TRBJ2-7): DTGVSQNPRHKITKRGQNVTFRCDPISEHNRLYWYRQTLGQGPEFLTYFQNEAQLEKSRLLSDRFSAERPKGSFSTLEIQRTEQGDSAMYLCASSLDYLEQYFGPGTRLTVT.

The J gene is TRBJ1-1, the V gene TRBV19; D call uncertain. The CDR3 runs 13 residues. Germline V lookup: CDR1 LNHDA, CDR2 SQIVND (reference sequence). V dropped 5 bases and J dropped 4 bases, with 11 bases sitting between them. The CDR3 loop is CASSRAWGTEAFF. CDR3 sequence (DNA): TGTGCCAGTAGTCGGGCCTGGGGCACTGAAGCTTTCTTT.

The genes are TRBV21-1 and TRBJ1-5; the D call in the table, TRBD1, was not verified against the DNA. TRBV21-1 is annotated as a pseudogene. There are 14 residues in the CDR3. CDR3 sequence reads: CASRDRYPNQPQHF. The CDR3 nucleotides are TGTGCCAGCAGAGACAGGTACCCCAATCAGCCCCAGCATTTT.

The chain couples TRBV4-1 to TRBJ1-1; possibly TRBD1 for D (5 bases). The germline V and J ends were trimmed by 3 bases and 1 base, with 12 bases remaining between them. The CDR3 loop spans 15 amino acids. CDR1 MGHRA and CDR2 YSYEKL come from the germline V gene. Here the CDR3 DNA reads TGCGCCAGCAGCCATACTAAGGGGAGGAACACTGAAGCTTTCTTT. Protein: CASSHTKGRNTEAFF.

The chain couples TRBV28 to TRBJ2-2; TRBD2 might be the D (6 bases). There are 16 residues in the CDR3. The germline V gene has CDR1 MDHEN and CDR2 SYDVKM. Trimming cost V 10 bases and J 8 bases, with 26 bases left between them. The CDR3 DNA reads TGTGCCACCGCTGGAGGGATCCTGCGGTCCCCTGGGGAGCTGTTTTTT. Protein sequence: CATAGGILRSPGELFF.

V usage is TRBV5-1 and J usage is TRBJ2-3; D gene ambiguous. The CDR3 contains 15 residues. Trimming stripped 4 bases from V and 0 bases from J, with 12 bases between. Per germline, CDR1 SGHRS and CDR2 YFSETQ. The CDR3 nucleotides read TGCGCCAGCAGCCCGACTGACTCTAGCACAGATACGCAGTATTTT. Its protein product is CASSPTDSSTDTQYF. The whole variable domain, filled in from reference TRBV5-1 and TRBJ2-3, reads KAGVTQTPRYLIKTRGQQVTLSCSPISGHRSVSWYQQTPGQGLQFLFEYFSETQRNKGNFPGRFSGRQFSNSRSEMNVSTLELGDSALYLCASSPTDSSTDTQYFGPGTRLTVL.

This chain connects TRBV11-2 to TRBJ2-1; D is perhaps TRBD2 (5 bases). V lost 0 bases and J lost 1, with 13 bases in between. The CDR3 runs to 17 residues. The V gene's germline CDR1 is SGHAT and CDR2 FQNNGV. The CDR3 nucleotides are TGTGCCAGCAGCTTAGATCTTCTAGCCGAGTCCTACAATGAGCAGTTCTTC. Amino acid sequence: CASSLDLLAESYNEQFF. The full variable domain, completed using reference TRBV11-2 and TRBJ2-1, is EAGVAQSPRYKIIEKRQSVAFWCNPISGHATLYWYQQILGQGPKLLIQFQNNGVVDDSQLPKDRFSAERLKGVDSTLKIQPAKLEDSAVYLCASSLDLLAESYNEQFFGPGTRLTVL.

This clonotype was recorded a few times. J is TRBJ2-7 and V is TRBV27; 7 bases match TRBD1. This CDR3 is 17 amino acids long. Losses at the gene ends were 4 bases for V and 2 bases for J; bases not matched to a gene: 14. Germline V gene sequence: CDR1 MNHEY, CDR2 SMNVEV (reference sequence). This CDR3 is CASSSYPDRPVAYEQYF. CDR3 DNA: TGTGCCAGCAGTTCCTACCCGGACAGGCCGGTGGCCTACGAGCAGTACTTC.

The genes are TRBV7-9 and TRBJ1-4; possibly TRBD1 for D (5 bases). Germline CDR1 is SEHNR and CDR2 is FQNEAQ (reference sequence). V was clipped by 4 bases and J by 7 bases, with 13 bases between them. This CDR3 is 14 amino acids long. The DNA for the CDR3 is TGTGCCAGCAGCTCCCTAGGGACGAGTGAAAAACTGTTTTTT. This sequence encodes CASSSLGTSEKLFF.

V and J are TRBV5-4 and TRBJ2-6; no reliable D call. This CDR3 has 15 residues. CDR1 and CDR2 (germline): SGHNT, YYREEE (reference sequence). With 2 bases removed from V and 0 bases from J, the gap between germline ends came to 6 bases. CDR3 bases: TGTGCCAGCAGCTTAAAGTCCTCTGGGGCCAACGTCCTGACTTTC. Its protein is CASSLKSSGANVLTF.

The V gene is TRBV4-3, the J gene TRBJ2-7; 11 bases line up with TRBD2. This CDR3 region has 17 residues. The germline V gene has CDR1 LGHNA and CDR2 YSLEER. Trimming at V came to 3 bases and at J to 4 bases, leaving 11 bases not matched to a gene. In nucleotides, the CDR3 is TGCGCCAGCAGCCAGAAATTGCCGGGACTAGCGGTATACGAGCAGTACTTC. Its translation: CASSQKLPGLAVYEQYF.

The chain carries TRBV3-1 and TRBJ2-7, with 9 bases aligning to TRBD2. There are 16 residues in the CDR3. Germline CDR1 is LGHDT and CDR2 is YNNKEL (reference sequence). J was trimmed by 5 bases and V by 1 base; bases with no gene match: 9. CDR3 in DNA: TGTGCCAGCAGCCAAGGTGCGGTAGCGGGGGCCCACGAGCAGTACTTC. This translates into CASSQGAVAGAHEQYF.

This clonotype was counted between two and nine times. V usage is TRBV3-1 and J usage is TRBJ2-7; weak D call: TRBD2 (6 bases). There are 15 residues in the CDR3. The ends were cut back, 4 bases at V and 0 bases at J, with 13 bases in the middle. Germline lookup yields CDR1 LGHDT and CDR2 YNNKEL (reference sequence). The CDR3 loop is CASSPRDFVSYEQYF. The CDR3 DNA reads TGTGCCAGCAGCCCCCGGGACTTCGTCTCCTACGAGCAGTACTTC.

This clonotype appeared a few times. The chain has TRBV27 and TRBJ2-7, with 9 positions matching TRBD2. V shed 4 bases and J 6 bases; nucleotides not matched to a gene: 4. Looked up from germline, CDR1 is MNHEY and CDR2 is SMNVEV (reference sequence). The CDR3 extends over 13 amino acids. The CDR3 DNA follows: TGTGCCAGCAGTTCACTGACTAGCGGCGAGCAGTACTTC. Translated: CASSSLTSGEQYF.

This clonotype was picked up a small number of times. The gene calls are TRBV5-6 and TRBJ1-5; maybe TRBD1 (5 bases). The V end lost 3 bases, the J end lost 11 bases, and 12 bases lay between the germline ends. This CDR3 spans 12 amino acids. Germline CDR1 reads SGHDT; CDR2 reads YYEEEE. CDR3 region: CASSSGGRAQHF. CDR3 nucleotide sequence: TGTGCCAGCAGCTCTGGGGGAAGAGCCCAGCATTTT.

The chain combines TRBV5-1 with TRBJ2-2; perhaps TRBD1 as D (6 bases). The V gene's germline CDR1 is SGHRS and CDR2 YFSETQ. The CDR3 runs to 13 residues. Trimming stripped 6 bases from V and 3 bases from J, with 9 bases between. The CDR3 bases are TGCGCCAGCAAAAGACAGGACACCGGGGAGCTGTTTTTT. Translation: CASKRQDTGELFF.